These T cell receptor beta chains were read from a single sample in a study of shared clonotypes between healthy human individuals. Profiling relied on immunoSEQ multiplex PCR, and the TCRdb table lists in-frame clones only, not all of them. The table shows around 940,000 clones, with roughly 72% occurring only once. Sequencing was done on a sample of memory CD4+ T cells sorted from blood. The receptors derive from a man younger than 35 in good health. The CDR3 runs from the conserved cysteine through the conserved F or W. Each record gives: J gene, V gene, D gene, clone size, CDR3 DNA, CDR3 protein. The D gene is left open where the match is weak. Size tells how often a clone was seen (once, few, many) or the class of an expanded clone, and some rows leave it out.

j_call: TRBJ2-1
v_call: TRBV30
d_call: TRBD1
clone_size: NA
cdr3_nt: TGTGCCTGGAAAAGTGACAGGGTCCTACACAATGAGCAGTTCTTC
cdr3_aa: CAWKSDRVLHNEQFF

j_call: TRBJ2-3
v_call: TRBV13
d_call: NA
clone_size: few
cdr3_nt: TGTGCCAGCGACGGGCGGGCCTTACGCACAGATACGCAGTATTTT
cdr3_aa: CASDGRALRTDTQYF

j_call: TRBJ1-3
v_call: TRBV10-1
d_call: NA
clone_size: NA
cdr3_nt: TGCGCCAGCAGTGAGCACATTACTGGAAACACCATATATTTT
cdr3_aa: CASSEHITGNTIYF

j_call: TRBJ2-2
v_call: TRBV2
d_call: NA
clone_size: NA
cdr3_nt: TGTGCCAGCAGTGAACAGGGCCGGAACACCGGGGAGCTGTTTTTT
cdr3_aa: CASSEQGRNTGELFF

j_call: TRBJ2-2
v_call: TRBV10-3
d_call: NA
clone_size: once
cdr3_nt: TGTGCCATTCGTGAGTCGGGACGAATTAACACCGGGGAGCTGTTTTTT
cdr3_aa: CAIRESGRINTGELFF

j_call: TRBJ2-5
v_call: TRBV6-1
d_call: NA
clone_size: NA
cdr3_nt: TGTGCCAGCCGAAGCCGGGGGAGCCAAGAGACCCAGTACTTC
cdr3_aa: CASRSRGSQETQYF

j_call: TRBJ2-3
v_call: TRBV18
d_call: NA
clone_size: NA
cdr3_nt: TGTGCCAGCTCACCACCGCAGCGGAAAACAGATACGCAGTATTTT
cdr3_aa: CASSPPQRKTDTQYF

j_call: TRBJ1-2
v_call: TRBV6-1
d_call: NA
clone_size: NA
cdr3_nt: TGTGCCAGCAGTGAAGCCTGGGGCTACACCTTC
cdr3_aa: CASSEAWGYTF

j_call: TRBJ2-6
v_call: TRBV10-3
d_call: NA
clone_size: once
cdr3_nt: TGTGCCATCAGTGAGTCAGGGGGGGCTGGGGCCAACGTCCTGACTTTC
cdr3_aa: CAISESGGAGANVLTF

j_call: TRBJ1-6
v_call: TRBV5-1
d_call: NA
clone_size: NA
cdr3_nt: TGCGCCAGCAGCTCCCTTATTACAGGCATTGATTCACCCCTCCACTTT
cdr3_aa: CASSSLITGIDSPLHF